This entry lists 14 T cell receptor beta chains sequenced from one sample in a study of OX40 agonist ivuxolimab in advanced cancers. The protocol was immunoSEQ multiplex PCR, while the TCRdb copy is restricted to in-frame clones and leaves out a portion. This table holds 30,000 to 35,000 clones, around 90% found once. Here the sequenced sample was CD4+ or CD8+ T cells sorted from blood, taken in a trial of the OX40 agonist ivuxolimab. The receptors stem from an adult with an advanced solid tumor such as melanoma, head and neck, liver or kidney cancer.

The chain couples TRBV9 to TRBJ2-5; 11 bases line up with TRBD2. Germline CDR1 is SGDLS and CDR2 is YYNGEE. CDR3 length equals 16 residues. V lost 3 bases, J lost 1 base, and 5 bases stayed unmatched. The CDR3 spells CASSARLAGTQETQYF. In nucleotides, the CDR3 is TGTGCCAGCAGCGCCCGACTAGCGGGGACCCAAGAGACCCAGTACTTC.

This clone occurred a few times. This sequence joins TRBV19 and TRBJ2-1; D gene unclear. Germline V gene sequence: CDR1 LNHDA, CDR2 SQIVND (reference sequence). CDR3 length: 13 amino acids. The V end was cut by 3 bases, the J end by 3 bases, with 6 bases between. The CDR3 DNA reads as TGTGCCAGTAGTATGAATGGCTACAATGAGCAGTTCTTC. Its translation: CASSMNGYNEQFF.

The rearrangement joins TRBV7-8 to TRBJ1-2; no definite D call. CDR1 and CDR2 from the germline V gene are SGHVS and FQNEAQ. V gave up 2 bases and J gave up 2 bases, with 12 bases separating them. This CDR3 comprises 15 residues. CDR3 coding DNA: TGTGCCAGCAGCTTAAGTCCAAATGGAAACTATGGCTACACCTTC. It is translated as CASSLSPNGNYGYTF.

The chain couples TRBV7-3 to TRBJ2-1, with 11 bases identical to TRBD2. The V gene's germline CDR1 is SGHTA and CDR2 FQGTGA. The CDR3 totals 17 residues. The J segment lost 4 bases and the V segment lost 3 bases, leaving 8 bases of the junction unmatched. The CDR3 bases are TGTGCCAGCAGCTTGGCGATAGCGGGAGGGCCTTACAATGAGCAGTTCTTC. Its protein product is CASSLAIAGGPYNEQFF.

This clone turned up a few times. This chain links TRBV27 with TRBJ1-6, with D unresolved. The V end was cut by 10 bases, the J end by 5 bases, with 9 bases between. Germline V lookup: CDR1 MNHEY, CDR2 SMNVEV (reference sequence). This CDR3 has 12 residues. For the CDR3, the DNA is TGTGCCACCGGTTCCCATAATTCACCCCTCCACTTT. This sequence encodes CATGSHNSPLHF.

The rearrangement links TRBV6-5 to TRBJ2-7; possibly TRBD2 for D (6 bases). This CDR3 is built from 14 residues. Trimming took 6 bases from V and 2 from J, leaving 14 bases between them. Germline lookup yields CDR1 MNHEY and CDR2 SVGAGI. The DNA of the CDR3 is TGTGCCAGCAGCCCGGGACTGGGGGCCTACGAGCAGTACTTC. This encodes CASSPGLGAYEQYF.

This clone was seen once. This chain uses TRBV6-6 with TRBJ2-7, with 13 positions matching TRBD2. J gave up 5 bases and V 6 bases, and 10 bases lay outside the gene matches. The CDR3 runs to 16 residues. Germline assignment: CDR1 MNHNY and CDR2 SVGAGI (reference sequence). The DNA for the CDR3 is TGTGCCAGCAGAAGCCGGGGACTAGCGGGATTCGACGAGCAGTACTTC. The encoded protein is CASRSRGLAGFDEQYF.

CDR3 bases: TGCGCCAGCAGCTGGTGGGGCGACGGAACCTACGAGCAGTACTTC. This codes for CASSWWGDGTYEQYF. This chain connects TRBV5-1 to TRBJ2-7; D is perhaps TRBD1 (5 bases). V shed 3 bases and J shed 2 bases, with 15 bases lying between them. Germline V gene sequence: CDR1 SGHRS, CDR2 YFSETQ. The CDR3 loop spans 15 amino acids.

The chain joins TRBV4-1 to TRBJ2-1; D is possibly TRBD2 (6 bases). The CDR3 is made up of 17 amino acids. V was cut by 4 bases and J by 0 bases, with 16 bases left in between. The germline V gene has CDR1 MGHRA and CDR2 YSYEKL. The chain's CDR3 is CASSLGLPELSYNEQFF. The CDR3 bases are TGCGCCAGCAGCCTGGGACTGCCTGAACTCTCCTACAATGAGCAGTTCTTC.

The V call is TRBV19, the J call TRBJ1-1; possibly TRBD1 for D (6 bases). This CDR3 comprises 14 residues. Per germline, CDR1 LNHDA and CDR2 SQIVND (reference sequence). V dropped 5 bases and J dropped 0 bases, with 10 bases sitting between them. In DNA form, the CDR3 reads TGTGCCAGTAGTGTCAGGGGCCTGAACACTGAAGCTTTCTTT. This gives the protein CASSVRGLNTEAFF. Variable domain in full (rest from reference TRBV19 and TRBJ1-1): DGGITQSPKYLFRKEGQNVTLSCEQNLNHDAMYWYRQDPGQGLRLIYYSQIVNDFQKGDIAEGYSVSREKKESFPLTVTSAQKNPTAFYLCASSVRGLNTEAFFGQGTRLTVV.

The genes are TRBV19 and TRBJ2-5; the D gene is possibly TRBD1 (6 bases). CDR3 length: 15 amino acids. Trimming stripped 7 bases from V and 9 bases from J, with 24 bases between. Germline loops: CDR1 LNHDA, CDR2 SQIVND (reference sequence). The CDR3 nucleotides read TGTGCCAGTACCACCGGGACACGGGGTCGGGTGGCCCAGTACTTC. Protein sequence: CASTTGTRGRVAQYF.

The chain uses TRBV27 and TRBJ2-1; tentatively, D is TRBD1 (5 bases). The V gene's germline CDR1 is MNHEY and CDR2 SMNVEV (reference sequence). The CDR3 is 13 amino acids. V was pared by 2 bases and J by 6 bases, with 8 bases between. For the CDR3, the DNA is TGTGCCAGCAGTTTACAAAGGGGCAATGAGCAGTTCTTC. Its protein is CASSLQRGNEQFF.

The CDR3 sequence is CASSLSGGAGNEQFF. The CDR3 DNA reads as TGTGCCAGCAGCCTTAGCGGGGGGGCAGGTAATGAGCAGTTCTTC. The J gene is TRBJ2-1, the V gene TRBV27; 11 bases are shared with TRBD2. This CDR3 is 15 amino acids long. With V trimmed by 6 bases and J by 7 bases, 8 bases remained unmatched. CDR1 and CDR2 (germline): MNHEY, SMNVEV (reference sequence).

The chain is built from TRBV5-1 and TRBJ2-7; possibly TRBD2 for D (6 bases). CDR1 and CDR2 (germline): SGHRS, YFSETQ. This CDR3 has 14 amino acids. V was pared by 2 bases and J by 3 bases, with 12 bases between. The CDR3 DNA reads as TGCGCCAGCAGCTTTGGGGGAGGTGACTACGAGCAGTACTTC. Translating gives CASSFGGGDYEQYF.